This note documents a single T cell receptor beta chain sequence. The sample contains more than one DNA sequence encoding this CDR3. V gave up 0 bases and J gave up 8 bases; unmatched junction bases: 0. Per the germline V gene, CDR1 is SGHDT and CDR2 is YYEEEE. The CDR3 extends over 12 amino acids. These data belong to a study of blood T cell repertoires in COVID-19. The method was immunoSEQ multiplex PCR; TCRdb's version includes in-frame clones alone and lacks a portion of them. The sample lists around 400,000 clones, 89% seen once, with roughly 1.2% in the top ten. Sample: peripheral blood. The receptor was isolated from a man aged 35 to 55 with acute or convalescent COVID-19. This chain uses TRBV5-6 with TRBJ1-1; 8 nucleotides align to TRBD1. CDR3 sequence (DNA): TGTGCCAGCAGCTTGGGGACAGGGGAAGCTTTCTTT. Translation gives CASSLGTGEAFF.